The 31 T cell receptor beta chains below come from one sample, sequenced in a study of T cells in tuberculosis. Method: immunoSEQ multiplex PCR; TCRdb's copy keeps in-frame clones and lacks some. Here the sample spans 40,000 to 50,000 clones, 95% being singletons. What was sequenced was PBMCs. The receptors originated from a donor aged 10-30 years with latent tuberculosis or without tuberculosis infection.

This chain connects TRBV29-1 to TRBJ2-7, with D uncertain. CDR3 length: 12 residues. Trimming cost V 6 bases and J 3 bases, with 12 bases left between them. The V gene's germline CDR1 is SQVTM and CDR2 ANQGSEA. In DNA, the CDR3 is TGCAGCGTGTACGATGCCGGCTACGAGCAGTACTTC. Protein sequence: CSVYDAGYEQYF.

The chain recombines TRBV27 with TRBJ1-1, with 10 bases aligning to TRBD1. Germline values: CDR1 MNHEY, CDR2 SMNVEV (reference sequence). The CDR3 totals 14 residues. The V and J ends lost 6 bases and 3 bases, in that order; junction bases with no gene match: 4. The CDR3 is CASRRQGADTEAFF. CDR3 nucleotide sequence: TGTGCCAGCAGGAGACAGGGGGCGGACACTGAAGCTTTCTTT.

The CDR3 loop reads CASSQVGGEAFF. CDR3 DNA: TGTGCCAGCAGCCAAGTAGGCGGAGAAGCTTTCTTT. The chain couples TRBV14 to TRBJ1-1; D is unresolved. The CDR3 spans 12 residues. Germline V gene lookup returns CDR1 SGHDN and CDR2 FVKESK. Trimming left V 1 base short and J 8 bases short, with 8 bases between. The full variable domain, rest sourced from reference TRBV14 and TRBJ1-1, is EAGVTQFPSHSVIEKGQTVTLRCDPISGHDNLYWYRRVMGKEIKFLLHFVKESKQDESGMPNNRFLAERTGGTYSTLKVQPAELEDSGVYFCASSQVGGEAFFGQGTRLTVV.

This chain connects TRBV2 to TRBJ2-7, with 8 bases aligning to TRBD1. The J segment lost 2 bases and the V segment lost 2 bases, leaving 5 bases of the junction unmatched. CDR1 and CDR2 (germline): SNHLY, FYNNEI. The CDR3 runs to 15 residues. The DNA of the CDR3 is TGTGCCAGCAGTGAATGGACAGGGAGCCCCTACGAGCAGTACTTC. It translates to CASSEWTGSPYEQYF.

The chain joins TRBV20-1 to TRBJ1-1, with 10 bases identical to TRBD1. The CDR3 spans 11 residues. Trimming cost V 5 bases and J 13 bases; bases outside gene matches: 7. The V gene's germline CDR1 is DFQATT and CDR2 SNEGSKA (reference sequence). CDR3 protein: CSASYGTGVFF. The CDR3 bases are TGCAGTGCTTCCTATGGGACAGGGGTTTTCTTT.

The CDR3 protein is CASSYTGGPSPLHF. The CDR3 DNA is TGTGCCAGCAGCTACACAGGGGGCCCTTCACCCCTCCACTTT. The chain carries TRBV7-2 and TRBJ1-6; 9 bases map to TRBD1. With V trimmed by 4 bases and J by 9 bases, 4 bases remained unmatched. Germline V gene lookup returns CDR1 SGHTA and CDR2 FQGNSA. CDR3 length equals 14 residues.

The chain links TRBV19 to TRBJ2-3; D is ambiguous. The CDR3 runs to 13 residues. The V gene's germline CDR1 is LNHDA and CDR2 SQIVND (reference sequence). V lost 5 bases, J lost 6 bases, and 12 bases lay in between. The CDR3, as DNA: TGTGCCAGTAGTCATCCGGTGGTGGATACGCAGTATTTT. This gives the protein CASSHPVVDTQYF.

The V gene is TRBV19, the J gene TRBJ2-7; 10 bases fit TRBD1. CDR1 and CDR2 from the germline V gene are LNHDA and SQIVND (reference sequence). V lost 8 bases and J lost 2; bases outside the gene matches: 6. The CDR3 runs 14 residues. The CDR3 nucleotides are TGTGCCAGTGGAAGGACAGGGGGTACCTACGAGCAGTACTTC. The encoded protein is CASGRTGGTYEQYF.

The rearrangement uses TRBV5-5 and TRBJ2-7, with TRBD1 matching 7 bases. V gave up 7 bases and J gave up 2 bases; unmatched junction bases: 6. The germline gives CDR1 SGHKS, CDR2 YYEKEE (reference sequence). The CDR3 has 13 residues. In nucleotides, the CDR3 is TGTGCCAGCTCCAAGGGGGCCGCCTACGAGCAGTACTTC. This codes for CASSKGAAYEQYF.

The V and J genes are TRBV2 and TRBJ2-1, with 9 bases lining up with TRBD2. With V trimmed by 7 bases and J by 9 bases, 10 bases remained unmatched. In germline, CDR1 is SNHLY, CDR2 FYNNEI. CDR3 length: 14 residues. The chain's CDR3 is CASTLGLARGEQFF. The CDR3 DNA reads TGTGCCAGCACCCTGGGACTAGCTAGGGGTGAGCAGTTCTTC.

V usage is TRBV7-9 and J usage is TRBJ1-6, with D perhaps matching TRBD1 (5 bases). Germline V gene data show CDR1 as SEHNR and CDR2 as FQNEAQ (reference sequence). This CDR3 spans 15 amino acids. Deletions cut 5 bases from V and 9 bases from J, with 17 bases between. The CDR3 here is CASSPVGGWGSPLHF. The CDR3 nucleotides are TGTGCCAGCAGCCCAGTCGGGGGGTGGGGTTCACCCCTCCACTTT.

The V call is TRBV7-8, the J call TRBJ1-4; TRBD1 aligns across 8 bases. The V gene's germline CDR1 is SGHVS and CDR2 FQNEAQ. The ends lost 5 bases at V and 4 bases at J; junction bases unmatched: 12. The CDR3 is 17 amino acids. CDR3 sequence (DNA): TGTGCCAGCAGCCCAGAGGACCCAGGGGGCCTTAATGAAAAACTGTTTTTT. It specifies CASSPEDPGGLNEKLFF.

The rearrangement links TRBV19 to TRBJ2-1; a possible D gene is TRBD2 (6 bases). The CDR3 sequence is 18 residues long. V was clipped by 1 base and J by 6 bases, with 22 bases between them. Germline V gives CDR1 LNHDA, CDR2 SQIVND (reference sequence). The CDR3 loop reads CASSIVLGGVLRGNEQFF. The CDR3 DNA is TGTGCCAGTAGTATAGTTTTGGGGGGAGTCTTAAGGGGCAATGAGCAGTTCTTC. The full variable domain, its missing parts supplied by reference TRBV19 and TRBJ2-1, is DGGITQSPKYLFRKEGQNVTLSCEQNLNHDAMYWYRQDPGQGLRLIYYSQIVNDFQKGDIAEGYSVSREKKESFPLTVTSAQKNPTAFYLCASSIVLGGVLRGNEQFFGPGTRLTVL.

This chain links TRBV30 with TRBJ1-2, with unresolved D. The CDR3 extends over 12 amino acids. CDR1 and CDR2 from the germline V gene are GTSNPN and SVGIG (reference sequence). Trimming cost V 0 bases and J 8 bases, with 10 bases left between them. The CDR3 spells CAWSVRPEGYTF. CDR3 DNA: TGTGCCTGGAGTGTCCGACCGGAGGGCTACACCTTC. Combining the CDR3 with reference TRBV30 and TRBJ1-2 gives the whole variable domain SQTIHQWPATLVQPVGSPLSLECTVEGTSNPNLYWYRQAAGRGLQLLFYSVGIGQISSEVPQNLSASRPQDRQFILSSKKLLLSDSGFYLCAWSVRPEGYTFGSGTRLTVV.

This sequence joins TRBV18 and TRBJ1-2; D perhaps matches TRBD1 (6 bases). CDR1 is KGHSH and CDR2 is LQKENI in the germline V gene. The V and J ends lost 3 bases and 0 bases respectively, with 17 bases between them. CDR3 length: 17 residues. The CDR3 spells CASSPGHGEGANYGYTF. In DNA, the CDR3 is TGTGCCAGCTCACCGGGACACGGAGAGGGGGCTAACTATGGCTACACCTTC.

This clone was seen a single time. V and J are TRBV28 and TRBJ1-5; TRBD1 matches at 8 bases. Germline V gives CDR1 MDHEN, CDR2 SYDVKM. The CDR3 length is 13 residues. Trimming cost V 2 bases and J 9 bases; bases outside gene matches: 3. The CDR3 coding sequence is TGTGCCAGCAGTTTAGCAGGGGGCCTGCCCCAGCATTTT. It encodes CASSLAGGLPQHF. Supplemented by reference TRBV28 and TRBJ1-5, the full variable domain reads DVKVTQSSRYLVKRTGEKVFLECVQDMDHENMFWYRQDPGLGLRLIYFSYDVKMKEKGDIPEGYSVSREKKERFSLILESASTNQTSMYLCASSLAGGLPQHFGDGTRLSIL.

J is TRBJ2-5 and V is TRBV5-1, with D perhaps TRBD1 (6 bases). The ends were cut back, 4 bases at V and 3 bases at J, with 16 bases in the middle. Germline CDR1 SGHRS, CDR2 YFSETQ. This CDR3 spans 15 amino acids. CDR3 protein: CASSLEPGQKETQYF. CDR3 bases: TGCGCCAGCAGCCTGGAACCGGGACAAAAAGAGACCCAGTACTTC.

The chain combines TRBV14 with TRBJ2-5; possible D gene TRBD1, 6 bases. Germline-derived CDR1 and CDR2 are SGHDN and FVKESK. The CDR3 sequence is 17 residues long. V shed 3 bases and J shed 3 bases, with 20 bases lying between them. Here the CDR3 DNA reads TGTGCCAGCAGCCATGAGTACGTGGGGACACAAAAAGAGACCCAGTACTTC. It translates to CASSHEYVGTQKETQYF.

The chain uses TRBV2 and TRBJ1-1, with D possibly TRBD1 on 5 matching bases. This CDR3 spans 14 amino acids. CDR1 is SNHLY and CDR2 is FYNNEI in the germline V gene. V lost 10 bases and J lost 2, with 17 bases in between. Here the CDR3 reads CATYRLGANTEAFF. The CDR3 region has the DNA TGTGCCACCTATAGGTTAGGGGCTAACACTGAAGCTTTCTTT.

The chain employs TRBV28 and TRBJ2-1; no definite D call. The CDR3 consists of 15 residues. Germline CDR1 is MDHEN and CDR2 is SYDVKM. The germline V and J ends were trimmed by 2 bases and 0 bases, with 8 bases remaining between them. The CDR3 bases are TGTGCCAGCAGTTTAGGCGGAAGCTCCTACAATGAGCAGTTCTTC. Encoded protein: CASSLGGSSYNEQFF.

The chain has TRBV13 and TRBJ2-5; 11 bases are a match to TRBD2. The J segment lost 4 bases and the V segment lost 5 bases, leaving 9 bases of the junction unmatched. Germline loops: CDR1 PRHDT, CDR2 FYEKMQ (reference sequence). This CDR3 is built from 16 residues. The DNA of the CDR3 is TGTGCCAGCAGCCTTTATAGCGGGGGGGCCTTAGAGACCCAGTACTTC. Protein product: CASSLYSGGALETQYF.

The V call is TRBV27, the J call TRBJ2-2, with 7 bases fitting TRBD1. V was pared by 5 bases and J by 3 bases, with 6 bases of the junction left unmatched. Per the germline V gene, CDR1 is MNHEY and CDR2 is SMNVEV (reference sequence). The CDR3 length is 15 residues. For the CDR3, the DNA is TGTGCCAGCAGTCCGACAGGGTTGGACACCGGGGAGCTGTTTTTT. It specifies CASSPTGLDTGELFF.

The chain couples TRBV5-4 to TRBJ1-2, with 7 bases identical to TRBD1. CDR1 SGHNT and CDR2 YYREEE come from the germline V gene (reference sequence). With 3 bases clipped from V and 5 bases from J, the junction kept 7 bases outside the gene matches. The CDR3 has 14 amino acids. The CDR3 loop is CASSSWTGNYGYTF. CDR3 in DNA: TGTGCCAGCAGCTCATGGACAGGAAATTATGGCTACACCTTC.

The V call is TRBV6-5, the J call TRBJ1-3; no clear D. Trimming left V 0 bases short and J 7 bases short, with 7 bases between. The CDR3 extends over 13 amino acids. Germline values: CDR1 MNHEY, CDR2 SVGAGI. The CDR3 region has the DNA TGTGCCAGCAGTTACTCCTCGGGGAACACCATATATTTT. Protein sequence: CASSYSSGNTIYF.

The gene calls are TRBV10-2 and TRBJ2-5, with D tentatively TRBD1 (5 bases). This CDR3 region has 14 residues. The germline CDR1 and CDR2 sequences are WSHSY and SAAADI. Trimming removed 7 bases from V and 2 bases from J, with 14 bases in between. The CDR3 reads CASTHRTFQETQYF. The CDR3, as DNA: TGCGCCAGCACTCACAGGACATTTCAAGAGACCCAGTACTTC.

This chain connects TRBV6-6 to TRBJ1-3; 9 nucleotides match TRBD1. This CDR3 is 14 amino acids long. The V gene end was trimmed by 5 bases and the J gene end by 6 bases; junction bases not matched to a gene: 5. CDR1 MNHNY and CDR2 SVGAGI come from the germline V gene (reference sequence). This chain's CDR3 is CASSPGTGKNTIYF. The CDR3 DNA reads as TGTGCCAGCAGTCCCGGGACAGGGAAAAACACCATATATTTT.

This clone was recorded once. V gene TRBV6-5 combines with J gene TRBJ1-1; D is unresolved. The ends were cut back, 8 bases at V and 1 base at J, with 11 bases in the middle. The germline gives CDR1 MNHEY, CDR2 SVGAGI. CDR3 size: 13 residues. CDR3 protein: CASAYSRNTEAFF. Written as DNA, the CDR3 is TGTGCCAGCGCCTACAGCAGGAACACTGAAGCTTTCTTT.

This chain joins TRBV7-9 and TRBJ1-1, with D possibly being TRBD1 (6 bases). CDR3 size: 15 residues. The germline V and J ends were trimmed by 4 bases and 0 bases, with 12 bases remaining between them. Germline-derived CDR1 and CDR2 are SEHNR and FQNEAQ (reference sequence). The CDR3 loop is CASSWEGVMNTEAFF. The CDR3 region has the DNA TGTGCCAGCAGCTGGGAGGGGGTTATGAACACTGAAGCTTTCTTT. Full variable domain (outside the CDR3, taken from reference TRBV7-9 and TRBJ1-1): DTGVSQNPRHKITKRGQNVTFRCDPISEHNRLYWYRQTLGQGPEFLTYFQNEAQLEKSRLLSDRFSAERPKGSFSTLEIQRTEQGDSAMYLCASSWEGVMNTEAFFGQGTRLTVV.

The count of this clone is one. This chain uses TRBV6-5 with TRBJ1-6, with D hard to call. Germline V gene sequence: CDR1 MNHEY, CDR2 SVGAGI. Trimming took off 2 bases at V and 8 bases at J, with 4 bases between the two ends. CDR3 length: 12 residues. This CDR3 is CASSYLDSPLHF. The CDR3 nucleotides are TGTGCCAGCAGTTACCTAGATTCACCCCTCCACTTT.

The rearrangement uses TRBV2 and TRBJ2-7; the D gene is possibly TRBD1 (6 bases). Trimming took off 4 bases at V and 2 bases at J, with 12 bases between the two ends. CDR1 is SNHLY and CDR2 is FYNNEI in the germline V gene. CDR3 length equals 14 residues. CDR3 DNA: TGTGCCAGCAGTGTAGGACAGCCCACCTACGAGCAGTACTTC. The encoded protein is CASSVGQPTYEQYF.

The chain couples TRBV18 to TRBJ2-1; D is ambiguous. The germline V gene has CDR1 KGHSH and CDR2 LQKENI. V was trimmed by 2 bases and J by 5 bases, leaving 16 bases between them. CDR3 length equals 16 residues. The CDR3 loop is CASSPSPQAVNNEQFF. The CDR3 bases are TGTGCCAGCTCACCATCCCCCCAGGCAGTTAACAATGAGCAGTTCTTC.